These T cell receptor beta chains were read from a single sample in a study of blood T cell repertoires in COVID-19. Clones were sequenced by immunoSEQ multiplex PCR, and TCRdb holds only the in-frame ones, with some missing. The sample consists of over 250,000 clones, 82% of them appearing once. Sample: PBMCs or T cells enriched from blood (not recorded which). The receptor set was obtained from a middle-aged man who had been exposed to COVID-19. Both conserved end residues are part of each CDR3. The D gene is left open where the match is weak. Expanded clones get a size class; other rows say once, few or many, or leave the size out.

>TRBD2|TRBV18|NA|TRBJ2-3
TGTGCCAGCTCACAACTAGCGGGAAGCACAGATACGCAGTATTTT
CASSQLAGSTDTQYF
>TRBD2|TRBV6-5|NA|TRBJ2-1
TGTGCCAGCGTCGGCCTAGCGGACTACAATGAGCAGTTCTTC
CASVGLADYNEQFF
>NA|TRBV23-1|NA|TRBJ1-4
TGCGCCAGCACTCCCCCCGGGAGACCAACTAATGAAAAACTGTTTTTT
CASTPPGRPTNEKLFF
>NA|TRBV6-5|many|TRBJ1-2
TGTGCCAGCAGTACTCGGCGGACAGCAAACTATGGCTACACCTTC
CASSTRRTANYGYTF
>NA|TRBV7-9|NA|TRBJ1-4
TGTGCCAGCAGCTTGTTTATGCGTAGGGGAGGGTCAACTAATGAAAAACTGTTTTTT
CASSLFMRRGGSTNEKLFF
>NA|TRBV11-2|NA|TRBJ2-1
TGTGCCAGCAGCCAAGTAAGGCCTATAGCGGCAAGCTCCTACAATGAGCAGTTCTTC
CASSQVRPIAASSYNEQFF
>TRBD2|TRBV5-1|NA|TRBJ2-5
TGCGCCAGCAGGCGGGAGCGAGAGACCCAGTACTTC
CASRRERETQYF
>TRBD2|TRBV7-2|NA|TRBJ2-7
TGTGCCAGCAGCTTAGTTCCTAGCGGGAGGGCCGGCGAGCAGTACTTC
CASSLVPSGRAGEQYF
>NA|TRBV19|few|TRBJ1-2
TGTGCCAGTAGTCTTAACTCGGGGTATGGCTACACCTTC
CASSLNSGYGYTF
>TRBD1|TRBV10-2|few|TRBJ1-2
TGCGCCAGCGCCCTTTACGACAGGGATTATGGCTACACCTTC
CASALYDRDYGYTF
>TRBD1|TRBV10-3|NA|TRBJ2-7
TGTGCCATCAGTGGAGCAGGGGGCGGTTACGAGCAGTACTTC
CAISGAGGGYEQYF
>TRBD2|TRBV2|NA|TRBJ2-7
TGTGCCAGCAACCTTCTAGCGGGAGGGCCCAACGAGCAGTACTTC
CASNLLAGGPNEQYF
>NA|TRBV7-8|NA|TRBJ1-1
TGTGCCAGCAGCTTGCACAGAACCATGAACACTGAAGCTTTCTTT
CASSLHRTMNTEAFF
>TRBD1|TRBV5-4|NA|TRBJ1-6
TGTGCCAGCAGCTTACCGGGACAGGGGTATTCACCCCTCCACTTT
CASSLPGQGYSPLHF
>TRBD2|TRBV9|NA|TRBJ2-1
TGTGCCAGCAGCGACTCGGGACTAGTATTCAATGAGCAGTTCTTC
CASSDSGLVFNEQFF
>NA|TRBV19|NA|TRBJ2-7
TGTGCCAGTAGTGCCACGGGAAAGCAGTCGCAGCAGTACTTC
CASSATGKQSQQYF
>NA|TRBV12-3/TRBV12-4|NA|TRBJ1-6
TGTGCCAGCAGCCCGACAGCTTATTCACCCCTCCACTTT
CASSPTAYSPLHF
>NA|TRBV7-9|NA|TRBJ1-1
TGTGCCAGCAGCAGAGACTTGAACACTGAAGCTTTCTTT
CASSRDLNTEAFF
>NA|TRBV11-2|NA|TRBJ2-1
TGTGCCAGCAGCTTGGCAGGTTCCTACAATGAGCAGTTCTTC
CASSLAGSYNEQFF
>TRBD1|TRBV27|once|TRBJ2-6
TGTGCCAGCAGTCCAGGACAGGGAAGGGCTTTTAGTTCTAGGGCCAACGTCCTGACTTTC
CASSPGQGRAFSSRANVLTF